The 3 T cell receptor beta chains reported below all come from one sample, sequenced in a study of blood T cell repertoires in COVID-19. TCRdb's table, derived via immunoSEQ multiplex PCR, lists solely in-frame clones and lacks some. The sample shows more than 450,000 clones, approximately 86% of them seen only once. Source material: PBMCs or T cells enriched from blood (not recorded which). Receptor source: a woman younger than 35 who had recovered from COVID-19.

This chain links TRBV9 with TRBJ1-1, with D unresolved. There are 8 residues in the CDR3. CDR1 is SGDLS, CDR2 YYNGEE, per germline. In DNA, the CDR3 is TGTGACTCCACTGAAGCTTTCTTT. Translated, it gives CDSTEAFF.

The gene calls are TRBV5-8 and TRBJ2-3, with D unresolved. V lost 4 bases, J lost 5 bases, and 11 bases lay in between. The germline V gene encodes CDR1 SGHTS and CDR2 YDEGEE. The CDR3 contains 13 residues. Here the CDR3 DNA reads TGTGCCAGCAGCCCTGGGCGTAGAGATACGCAGTATTTT. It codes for CASSPGRRDTQYF.

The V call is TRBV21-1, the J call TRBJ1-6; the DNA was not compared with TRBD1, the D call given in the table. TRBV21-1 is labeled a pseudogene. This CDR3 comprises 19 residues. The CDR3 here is CASSKTQALYPLNDSPLHF. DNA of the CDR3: TGTGCCAGCAGCAAAACACAGGCACTTTACCCTCTAAATGATTCACCCCTCCACTTT.